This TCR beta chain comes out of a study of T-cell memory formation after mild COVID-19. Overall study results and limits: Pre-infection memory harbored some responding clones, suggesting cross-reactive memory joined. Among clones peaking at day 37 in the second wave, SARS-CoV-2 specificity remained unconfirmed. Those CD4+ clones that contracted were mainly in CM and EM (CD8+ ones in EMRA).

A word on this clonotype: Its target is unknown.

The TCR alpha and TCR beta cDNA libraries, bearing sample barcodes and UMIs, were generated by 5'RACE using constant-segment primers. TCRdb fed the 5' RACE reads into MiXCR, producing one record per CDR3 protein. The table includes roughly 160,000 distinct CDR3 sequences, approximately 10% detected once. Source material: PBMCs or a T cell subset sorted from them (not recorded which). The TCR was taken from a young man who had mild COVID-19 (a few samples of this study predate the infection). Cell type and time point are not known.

The CDR3 loop is CSARGWDRINEKLFF. DNA for the CDR3: TGCAGTGCTAGAGGGTGGGACAGGATTAATGAAAAACTGTTTTTT. This chain connects TRBV20-1 to TRBJ1-4; 8 bases are shared with TRBD1. J gave up 4 bases and V 1 base, and 5 bases lay outside the gene matches. The germline V gene has CDR1 DFQATT and CDR2 SNEGSKA (reference sequence). The CDR3 extends over 15 amino acids.